Each of the 21 T cell receptor beta chains below was sequenced from the same sample in a study of cytomegalovirus exposure and HLA in healthy donors. The PCR used 60 Vbeta and 13 Jbeta primers. Sequenced by immunoSEQ multiplex PCR; TCRdb stores in-frame clones only, minus some. The data contain fewer than 200,000 clones, more than 70% of them singletons. Material: PBMCs. These receptors originate from a girl aged 5 to 17 in good health and CMV-seronegative.

This clone was observed a handful of times. The chain employs TRBV5-6 and TRBJ2-5; D gene ambiguous. This CDR3 is 11 amino acids long. CDR1 is SGHDT, CDR2 YYEEEE, per germline. V was shortened by 2 bases and J by 3 bases, with 2 bases between the two germline ends. In nucleotides, the CDR3 is TGTGCCAGCAGCTTTAAAGAGACCCAGTACTTC. Its translation is CASSFKETQYF.

V gene TRBV6-5 combines with J gene TRBJ2-7; D is perhaps TRBD2 (6 bases). The germline V gene encodes CDR1 MNHEY and CDR2 SVGAGI. Trimming stripped 4 bases from V and 4 bases from J, with 14 bases between. The CDR3 covers 14 residues. CDR3 sequence: CASSSLVAVYEQYF. The CDR3 DNA sequence: TGTGCCAGCAGTTCCCTAGTAGCGGTGTACGAGCAGTACTTC.

J is TRBJ1-2 and V is TRBV5-1, with 7 bases that match TRBD1. CDR3 size: 14 residues. Germline V gives CDR1 SGHRS, CDR2 YFSETQ. J gave up 3 bases and V 0 bases, and 2 bases lay outside the gene matches. CDR3 DNA sequence: TGCGCCAGCAGCTTGGCGGGGACAGACTATGGCTACACCTTC. This gives the protein CASSLAGTDYGYTF. The variable domain in full, completed from reference TRBV5-1 and TRBJ1-2, reads KAGVTQTPRYLIKTRGQQVTLSCSPISGHRSVSWYQQTPGQGLQFLFEYFSETQRNKGNFPGRFSGRQFSNSRSEMNVSTLELGDSALYLCASSLAGTDYGYTFGSGTRLTVV.

The chain has TRBV19 and TRBJ1-5; 7 nucleotides line up with TRBD1. The J segment lost 4 bases and the V segment lost 7 bases, leaving 4 bases of the junction unmatched. CDR3 size: 13 residues. Germline V gene lookup returns CDR1 LNHDA and CDR2 SQIVND (reference sequence). The CDR3 DNA reads TGTGCCAGTACCACAGGGGAGAATCAGCCCCAGCATTTT. This gives the protein CASTTGENQPQHF.

The chain uses TRBV2 and TRBJ2-5, with a possible D match to TRBD2 (5 bases). The CDR3 is 11 amino acids. The V and J ends lost 5 bases and 9 bases respectively, with 10 bases between them. CDR1 is SNHLY and CDR2 is FYNNEI in the germline V gene. The CDR3 sequence: CASSLDYPQYF. CDR3 nucleotides: TGTGCCAGCAGTCTTGACTATCCCCAGTACTTC.

The V and J genes are TRBV27 and TRBJ1-1; D gene uncertain. Trimming removed 7 bases at V and 3 bases at J, with 12 bases between. From germline, CDR1 is MNHEY and CDR2 SMNVEV (reference sequence). The CDR3 runs 13 residues. The CDR3, as DNA: TGTGCCAGCACGTCTGGAGGGTACACTGAAGCTTTCTTT. Translated, it gives CASTSGGYTEAFF.

The chain is built from TRBV18 and TRBJ2-1, with D unresolved. V lost 10 bases to trimming and J lost 8 bases, with 15 bases between them. Per germline, CDR1 KGHSH and CDR2 LQKENI. The CDR3 is made up of 12 amino acids. This chain's CDR3 is CAIIVPTHEQFF. Here the CDR3 DNA reads TGTGCCATTATAGTGCCGACTCATGAGCAGTTCTTC.

This chain joins TRBV5-1 and TRBJ1-2; D unclear. The CDR3 sequence is 13 residues long. Germline lookup yields CDR1 SGHRS and CDR2 YFSETQ. V was pared by 1 base and J by 3 bases, with 7 bases between. CDR3 sequence (DNA): TGCGCCAGCAGCTTGTTACGGGACTATGGCTACACCTTC. It specifies CASSLLRDYGYTF.

The V call is TRBV6-1, the J call TRBJ1-2; D possibly corresponds to TRBD1 (6 bases). V was clipped by 6 bases and J by 4 bases, with 15 bases between them. The length of the CDR3 is 14 residues. The germline V gene has CDR1 MNHNS and CDR2 SASEGT. CDR3: CASRDLTGLYGYTF. The CDR3 DNA reads as TGTGCCAGCAGGGACCTAACAGGGCTCTATGGCTACACCTTC.

The chain has TRBV5-6 and TRBJ2-2, with D unclear. The CDR3 length is 14 residues. The V gene's germline CDR1 is SGHDT and CDR2 YYEEEE. V was pared by 2 bases and J by 2 bases, with 7 bases between. For the CDR3, the DNA is TGTGCCAGCAGCTTTAATGTAAACACCGGGGAGCTGTTTTTT. It translates to CASSFNVNTGELFF.

This clone was picked up a small number of times. The chain carries TRBV11-2 and TRBJ2-3; D not resolved. V was trimmed by 2 bases and J by 1 base, leaving 7 bases between them. The CDR3 has 14 amino acids. Germline assignment: CDR1 SGHAT and CDR2 FQNNGV. The CDR3 loop reads CASSLSPRTDTQYF. The CDR3 DNA reads TGTGCCAGCAGCTTATCCCCTCGCACAGATACGCAGTATTTT.

The chain has TRBV29-1 and TRBJ1-2; 8 positions match TRBD1. Germline V gene sequence: CDR1 SQVTM, CDR2 ANQGSEA. J gave up 3 bases and V 6 bases, and 9 bases lay outside the gene matches. The CDR3 extends over 14 amino acids. CDR3: CSVNRIQGDYGYTF. The CDR3 bases are TGCAGCGTGAACCGGATACAGGGGGACTATGGCTACACCTTC.

The rearrangement links TRBV5-4 to TRBJ2-6; 8 bases align to TRBD1. The CDR3 contains 17 residues. Germline-derived CDR1 and CDR2 are SGHNT and YYREEE (reference sequence). V dropped 6 bases and J dropped 0; count of bases not matched to a gene: 8. The CDR3 nucleotides are TGTGCCAGCACGGGACAGGCGTTACCCTCTGGGGCCAACGTCCTGACTTTC. It is translated as CASTGQALPSGANVLTF.

This chain joins TRBV29-1 and TRBJ2-5, with a possible D match to TRBD2 (5 bases). The CDR3 length is 13 residues. V shed 7 bases and J shed 5 bases, with 17 bases lying between them. Per the germline V gene, CDR1 is SQVTM and CDR2 is ANQGSEA. Here the CDR3 DNA reads TGCAGCGCCCACGGACCCCCGGGGGAGACCCAGTACTTC. Amino acids: CSAHGPPGETQYF.

The chain is built from TRBV7-7 and TRBJ2-5; TRBD2 agrees at 7 bases. The CDR3 consists of 14 residues. Trimming removed 5 bases from V and 4 bases from J; junction bases left unmatched: 7. Looked up from germline, CDR1 is SSHAT and CDR2 is FNYEAQ (reference sequence). The CDR3 region is CASSPMGGGETQYF. In nucleotides, the CDR3 is TGTGCCAGCAGCCCCATGGGGGGGGGAGAGACCCAGTACTTC. Full variable domain (remainder filled in from reference TRBV7-7 and TRBJ2-5): GAGVSQSPRYKVTKRGQDVTLRCDPISSHATLYWYQQALGQGPEFLTYFNYEAQPDKSGLPSDRFSAERPEGSISTLTIQRTEQRDSAMYRCASSPMGGGETQYFGPGTRLLVL.

This sequence joins TRBV2 and TRBJ2-5, with TRBD2 identical over 10 bases. V shed 7 bases and J 2 bases; nucleotides not matched to a gene: 10. Germline V lookup: CDR1 SNHLY, CDR2 FYNNEI. This CDR3 has 16 residues. The CDR3 sequence is CASKVAGGLSQETQYF. The CDR3, as DNA: TGTGCCAGCAAGGTAGCGGGGGGCCTCTCTCAAGAGACCCAGTACTTC.

The chain employs TRBV5-1 and TRBJ1-5, with a weak D call TRBD1 (5 bases). This CDR3 spans 14 amino acids. The germline V gene has CDR1 SGHRS and CDR2 YFSETQ. V was shortened by 2 bases and J by 4 bases, with 10 bases between the two germline ends. The CDR3 sequence: CASSFDSPNQPQHF. The CDR3 region has the DNA TGCGCCAGCAGCTTCGACAGCCCAAATCAGCCCCAGCATTTT.

This chain links TRBV30 with TRBJ2-1; TRBD2 agrees at 11 bases. CDR3 size: 22 residues. The junction had 21 bases not matched to a gene; V was cut back by 2 bases and J by 0 bases. The V gene's germline CDR1 is GTSNPN and CDR2 SVGIG (reference sequence). CDR3 loop: CAWSSYSTWGASGGLSYNEQFF. The CDR3 DNA follows: TGTGCCTGGAGTTCCTACTCGACTTGGGGGGCTAGCGGGGGGCTCTCCTACAATGAGCAGTTCTTC.

The genes are TRBV6-5 and TRBJ1-2; weak D call: TRBD1 (6 bases). Per germline, CDR1 MNHEY and CDR2 SVGAGI. This CDR3 comprises 14 residues. V was clipped by 6 bases and J by 5 bases, with 16 bases between them. CDR3 in amino acids: CASRPLGTKYGYTF. CDR3 sequence (DNA): TGTGCCAGCAGACCCCTCGGGACAAAGTATGGCTACACCTTC.

The V gene is TRBV19, the J gene TRBJ1-6; D is ambiguous. The CDR3 covers 16 residues. Deletions cut 3 bases from V and 6 bases from J, with 15 bases between. Germline V gene lookup returns CDR1 LNHDA and CDR2 SQIVND (reference sequence). The CDR3 region is CASSMATGESNSPLHF. The DNA of the CDR3 is TGTGCCAGTAGTATGGCCACGGGTGAGTCTAATTCACCCCTCCACTTT. Together with reference TRBV19 and TRBJ1-6, the CDR3 gives the full variable domain: DGGITQSPKYLFRKEGQNVTLSCEQNLNHDAMYWYRQDPGQGLRLIYYSQIVNDFQKGDIAEGYSVSREKKESFPLTVTSAQKNPTAFYLCASSMATGESNSPLHFGNGTRLTVT.

CDR3 DNA sequence: TGTGCCATCAGGCCCGGGACAGGGGAGCGTCCCGGCCTGGGGGAGCTGTTTTTT. Encoded protein: CAIRPGTGERPGLGELFF. The chain combines TRBV10-3 with TRBJ2-2, with 10 bases identical to TRBD1. The V gene end was trimmed by 6 bases and the J gene end by 8 bases; junction bases not matched to a gene: 18. The germline gives CDR1 ENHRY, CDR2 SYGVKD. This CDR3 contains 18 residues.